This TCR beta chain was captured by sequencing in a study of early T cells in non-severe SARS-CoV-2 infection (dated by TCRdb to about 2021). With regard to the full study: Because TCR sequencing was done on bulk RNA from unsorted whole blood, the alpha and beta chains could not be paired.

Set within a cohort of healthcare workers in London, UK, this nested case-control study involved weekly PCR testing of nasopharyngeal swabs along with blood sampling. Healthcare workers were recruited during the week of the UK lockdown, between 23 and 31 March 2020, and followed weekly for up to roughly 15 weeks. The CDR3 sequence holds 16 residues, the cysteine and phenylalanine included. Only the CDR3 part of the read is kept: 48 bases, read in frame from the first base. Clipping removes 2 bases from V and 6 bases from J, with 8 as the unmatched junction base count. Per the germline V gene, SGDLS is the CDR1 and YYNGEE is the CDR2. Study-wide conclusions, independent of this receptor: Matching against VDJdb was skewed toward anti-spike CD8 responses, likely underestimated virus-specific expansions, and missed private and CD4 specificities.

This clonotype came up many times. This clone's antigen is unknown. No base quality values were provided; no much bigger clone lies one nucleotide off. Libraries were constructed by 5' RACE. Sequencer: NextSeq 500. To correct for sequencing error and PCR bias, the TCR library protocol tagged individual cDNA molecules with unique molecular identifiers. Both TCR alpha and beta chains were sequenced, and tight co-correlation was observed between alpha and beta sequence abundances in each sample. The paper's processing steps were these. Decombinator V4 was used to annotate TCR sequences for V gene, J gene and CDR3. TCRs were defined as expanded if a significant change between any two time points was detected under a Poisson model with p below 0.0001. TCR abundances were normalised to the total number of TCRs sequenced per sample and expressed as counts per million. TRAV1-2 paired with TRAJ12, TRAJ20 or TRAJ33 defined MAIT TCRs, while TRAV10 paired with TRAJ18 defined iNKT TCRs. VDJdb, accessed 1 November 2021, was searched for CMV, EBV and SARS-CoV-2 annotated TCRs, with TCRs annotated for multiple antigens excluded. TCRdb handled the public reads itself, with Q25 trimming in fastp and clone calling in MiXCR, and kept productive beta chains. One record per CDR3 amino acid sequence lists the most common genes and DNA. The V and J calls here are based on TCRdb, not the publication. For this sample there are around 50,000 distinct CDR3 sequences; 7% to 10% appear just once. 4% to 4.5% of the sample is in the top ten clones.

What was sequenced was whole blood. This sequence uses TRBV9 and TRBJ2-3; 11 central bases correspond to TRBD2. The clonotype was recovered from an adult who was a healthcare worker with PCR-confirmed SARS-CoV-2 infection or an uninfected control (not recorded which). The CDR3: CASSVLAGGLVDTQYF. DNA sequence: TGTGCCAGCAGCGTCTTAGCGGGGGGGCTAGTGGATACGCAGTATTTT.